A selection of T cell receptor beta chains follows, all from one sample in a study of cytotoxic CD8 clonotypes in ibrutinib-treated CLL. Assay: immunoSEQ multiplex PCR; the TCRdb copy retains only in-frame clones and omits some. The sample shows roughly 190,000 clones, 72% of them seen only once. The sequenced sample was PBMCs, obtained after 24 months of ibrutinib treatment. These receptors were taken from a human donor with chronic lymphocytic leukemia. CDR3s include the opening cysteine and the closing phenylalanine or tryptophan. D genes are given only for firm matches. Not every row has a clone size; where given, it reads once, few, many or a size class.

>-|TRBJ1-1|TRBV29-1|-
TGCAGCGTTGGTTTGATGGCGAACACTGAAGCTTTCTTT
CSVGLMANTEAFF
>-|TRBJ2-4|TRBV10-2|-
TGCGCCAGCAGTGACTTAGCTGGTAACATTCAGTACTTC
CASSDLAGNIQYF
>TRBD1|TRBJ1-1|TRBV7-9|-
TGTGCCAGCAGCCCCCGGGACAGGGGTTCAGGTGATACTAAAGCTTTCTTT
CASSPRDRGSGDTKAFF
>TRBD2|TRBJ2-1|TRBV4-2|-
TGTGCCAGCAGTTTCATACTAGCGGAAACCTACAATGAGCAGTTCTTC
CASSFILAETYNEQFF
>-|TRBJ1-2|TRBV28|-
TGTGCCAGCGTGCCGGGGGGAGCGGGTGGCTACACCTTC
CASVPGGAGGYTF
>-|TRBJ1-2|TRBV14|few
TGTGCCAGCAGCCCAATTCAGGGAGGTCCTAACTATGGCTACACCTTC
CASSPIQGGPNYGYTF
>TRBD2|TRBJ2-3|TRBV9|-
TGTGCCAGCAGCGGACTAGCTTGGGGGACAGATACGCAGTATTTT
CASSGLAWGTDTQYF
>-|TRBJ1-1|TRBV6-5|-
TGTGCCAGCAGCCAAGCTTACACTGAAGCTTTCTTT
CASSQAYTEAFF
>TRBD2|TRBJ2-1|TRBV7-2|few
TGTGCCAGCAGCTTAGAAGGGACTAGCGGTTACAATGAGCAGTTCTTC
CASSLEGTSGYNEQFF
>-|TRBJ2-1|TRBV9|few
TGTGCCAGCAGCGTAGTTGGGGAGGAGCAGTTCTTC
CASSVVGEEQFF
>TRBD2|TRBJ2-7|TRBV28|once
TGTGCCAGCAGATCCGGACTAGCGGGAGGCTACGAGCAGTACTTC
CASRSGLAGGYEQYF
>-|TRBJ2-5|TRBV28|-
TGTGCCAGCAGCCAGGACGACCCTCGGGAGACCCAGTACTTC
CASSQDDPRETQYF
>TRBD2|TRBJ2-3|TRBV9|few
TGTGCCAGCAGCGTAGTTAGCGGGTCCACAGATACGCAGTATTTT
CASSVVSGSTDTQYF
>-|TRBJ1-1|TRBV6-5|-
TGTGCCAGCAGTGATTGGGTAAGCGCTGAAGCTTTCTTT
CASSDWVSAEAFF
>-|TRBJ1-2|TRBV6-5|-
TGTGCCAGCAGTTATGGGGAACACACGACCTATGGCTACACCTTC
CASSYGEHTTYGYTF
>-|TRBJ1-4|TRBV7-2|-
TGTGCCAGCAGCTTACAGGGCGCAACTAATGAAAAACTGTTTTTT
CASSLQGATNEKLFF
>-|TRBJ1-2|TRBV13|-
TGTGCCAGCAGCTTAGAGGATTATGGCTACACCTTC
CASSLEDYGYTF
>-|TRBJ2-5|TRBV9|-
TGTGCCAGCAGCGTAGCTAACTCTTATAGCGCTCGAGAGACCCAGTACTTC
CASSVANSYSARETQYF
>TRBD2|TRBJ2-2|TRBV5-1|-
TGCGCCAGCAGCCCCAAGAAGATAGCGGGACTTTCCGGGGAGCTGTTTTTT
CASSPKKIAGLSGELFF
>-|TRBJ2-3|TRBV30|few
TGTGCCTGGAGTGCACTCTCGGACAGCAAGTATTTT
CAWSALSDSKYF
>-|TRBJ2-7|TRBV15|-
TGTGCCACCAGCACATCGACTAGTTTGGGGACCAACGAGCAGTACTTC
CATSTSTSLGTNEQYF
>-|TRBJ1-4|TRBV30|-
TGTGCCTGGAGTACGCCCGAGGGCGCTTCTGAAAAACTGTTTTTT
CAWSTPEGASEKLFF
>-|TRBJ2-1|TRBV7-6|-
TGTGCCAGCAGCTTATATGGCCGGACTGGGGATGAGCAGTTCTTC
CASSLYGRTGDEQFF
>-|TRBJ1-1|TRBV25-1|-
TGTGCCAGCAGTGAATCCGTCCAGAACACTGAAGCTTTCTTT
CASSESVQNTEAFF
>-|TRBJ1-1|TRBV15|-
TGTGCCACCGGGCGGGCAGGTGAAGCTTTCTTT
CATGRAGEAFF
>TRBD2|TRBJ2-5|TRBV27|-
TGTGCCAGCAGTTTCACAAGCCATGGGACTAGCCTTGAGACCCAGTACTTC
CASSFTSHGTSLETQYF
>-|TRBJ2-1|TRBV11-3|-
TGTGCCAGCAGCTCGGGACCATTCAATGAGCAGTTCTTC
CASSSGPFNEQFF
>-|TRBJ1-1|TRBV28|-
TGTGCCAGCAGTTTTCTGGTCGGGGTGAACACTGAAGCTTTCTTT
CASSFLVGVNTEAFF
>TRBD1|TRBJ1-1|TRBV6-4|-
TGTGCCAGCAGTGGCTGGACAGGGGGTAAAGCTTTCTTT
CASSGWTGGKAFF
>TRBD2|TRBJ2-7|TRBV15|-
TGTGCCACCAGCAGAGATACCCTCTTCGGCGGGAGCTCCTACGAGCAGTACTTC
CATSRDTLFGGSSYEQYF
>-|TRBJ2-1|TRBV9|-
TGTGCCAGCAGCCGAGGGAGACAGACCTACAATGAGCAGTTCTTC
CASSRGRQTYNEQFF
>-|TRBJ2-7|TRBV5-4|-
TGTGCCAGCAGCCCCGGGACGTCGGGCGTCTACGAGCAGTACTTC
CASSPGTSGVYEQYF
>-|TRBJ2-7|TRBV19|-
TGTGCCAGTAGTATAGGGGGGTCCTACGAGCAGTACTTC
CASSIGGSYEQYF
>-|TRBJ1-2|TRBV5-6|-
TGTGCCAGCAGCTTGGGCCACGAGGCCACCTTC
CASSLGHEATF
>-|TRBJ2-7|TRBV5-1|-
TGCGCCAGCAGCCATACCGGACCGGTTCTAGGCGAGCAGTACTTC
CASSHTGPVLGEQYF
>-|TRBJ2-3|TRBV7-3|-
TGTGCCAGCAGCCATTTCCCACTACTACTACACCCTAGCACAGATACGCAGTATTTT
CASSHFPLLLHPSTDTQYF
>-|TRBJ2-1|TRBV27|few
TGTGCCAGCAGAGCCGGACGGAGCTCCTACAATGAGCAGTTCTTC
CASRAGRSSYNEQFF
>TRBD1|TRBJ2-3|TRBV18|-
TGTGCCAGCTCACCTACTTACACAGGGGCAGATACGCAGTATTTT
CASSPTYTGADTQYF
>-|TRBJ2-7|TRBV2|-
TGTGCCAGTGGCAACTATATCTACGAGCAGTACTTC
CASGNYIYEQYF
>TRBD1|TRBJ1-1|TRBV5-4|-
TGTGCCAGCAGCTTGCCGGGACAGCTATCGATGAACACTGAAGCTTTCTTT
CASSLPGQLSMNTEAFF